This entry features one T cell receptor beta chain sequence. What it binds is unknown. Assay used: immunoSEQ multiplex PCR; TCRdb lists only in-frame clones, some missing. The sample holds fewer than 50,000 clones, roughly nine tenths seen once. CDR1 and CDR2 from the germline V gene are SGDLS and YYNGEE. The CDR3 totals 13 residues. The V end lost 2 bases, the J end lost 9 bases, and 15 bases lay between the germline ends. This record belongs to a study of OX40 agonist ivuxolimab in advanced cancers. Study in general: Ivuxolimab doses were 0.01, 0.1, 0.3, 1.5, 3 or 10 mg/kg every 2 weeks. Overall study findings and caveats: Blood T cells, both CD4+ and CD8+, expanded clonally by week 6 at 0.1 to 3.0 mg/kg.

This sequence was found in an adult with an advanced solid tumor such as melanoma, head and neck, liver or kidney cancer. The input for sequencing was CD4+ or CD8+ T cells sorted from blood, taken in a trial of the OX40 agonist ivuxolimab. The V gene is TRBV9, the J gene TRBJ2-7; D unclear. CDR3 coding DNA: TGTGCCAGCAGCGTGAAGGGAACCGACGCGCAGTACTTC. Its protein is CASSVKGTDAQYF.